This note documents a single T cell receptor (beta chain) sequence. This sample is part of a study of blood T cell repertoires in COVID-19. The junction had 6 bases not matched to a gene; V was cut back by 4 bases and J by 9 bases. The CDR3 contains 13 residues. Germline V gene sequence: CDR1 SGHAT, CDR2 FQNNGV. Clinical history reported by participants formed the basis on which cohorts were assigned. The repertoire was sequenced with immunoSEQ multiplex PCR; TCRdb's copy has only in-frame clones and lacks some. Here the sample spans about 160,000 clones, approximately 84% being singletons. The rearrangement links TRBV11-2 to TRBJ2-1, with 7 bases lining up with TRBD1. The TCR comes from a woman in her 50s who had recovered from COVID-19. Sequenced sample: PBMCs or T cells enriched from blood (not recorded which). The CDR3 is CASSSLRTGEQFF. The CDR3 bases are TGTGCCAGCAGCTCCCTCCGGACAGGTGAGCAGTTCTTC.